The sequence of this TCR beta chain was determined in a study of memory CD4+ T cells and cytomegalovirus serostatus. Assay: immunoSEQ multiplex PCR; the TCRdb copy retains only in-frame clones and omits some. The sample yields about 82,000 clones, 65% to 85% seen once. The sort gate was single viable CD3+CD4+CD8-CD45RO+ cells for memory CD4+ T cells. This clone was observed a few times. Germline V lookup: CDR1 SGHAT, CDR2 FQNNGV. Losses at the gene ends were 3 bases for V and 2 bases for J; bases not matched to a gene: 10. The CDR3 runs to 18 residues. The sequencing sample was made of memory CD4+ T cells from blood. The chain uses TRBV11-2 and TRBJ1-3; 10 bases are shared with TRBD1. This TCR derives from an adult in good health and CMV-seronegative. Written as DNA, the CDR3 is TGTGCCAGCAGCTTTCTCCTGACAGGGGGCGCGACTGGAAACACCATATATTTT. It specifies CASSFLLTGGATGNTIYF.